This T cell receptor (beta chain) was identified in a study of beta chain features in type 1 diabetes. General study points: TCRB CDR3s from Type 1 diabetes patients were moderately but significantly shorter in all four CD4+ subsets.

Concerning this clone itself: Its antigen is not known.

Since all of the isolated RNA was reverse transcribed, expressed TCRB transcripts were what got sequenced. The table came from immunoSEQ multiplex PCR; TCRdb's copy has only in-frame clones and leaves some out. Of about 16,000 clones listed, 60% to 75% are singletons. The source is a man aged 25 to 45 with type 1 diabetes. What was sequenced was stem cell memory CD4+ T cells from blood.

CDR3 amino acids: CASSLNWGPYNEQFF. The CDR3 bases are TGTGCCAGCAGCTTGAACTGGGGGCCTTACAATGAGCAGTTCTTC. This chain uses TRBV5-4 with TRBJ2-1, with TRBD1 as a possible D gene (6 bases). There are 15 residues in the CDR3. V lost 1 base, J lost 4 bases, and 12 bases lay in between. In germline, CDR1 is SGHNT, CDR2 YYREEE (reference sequence).